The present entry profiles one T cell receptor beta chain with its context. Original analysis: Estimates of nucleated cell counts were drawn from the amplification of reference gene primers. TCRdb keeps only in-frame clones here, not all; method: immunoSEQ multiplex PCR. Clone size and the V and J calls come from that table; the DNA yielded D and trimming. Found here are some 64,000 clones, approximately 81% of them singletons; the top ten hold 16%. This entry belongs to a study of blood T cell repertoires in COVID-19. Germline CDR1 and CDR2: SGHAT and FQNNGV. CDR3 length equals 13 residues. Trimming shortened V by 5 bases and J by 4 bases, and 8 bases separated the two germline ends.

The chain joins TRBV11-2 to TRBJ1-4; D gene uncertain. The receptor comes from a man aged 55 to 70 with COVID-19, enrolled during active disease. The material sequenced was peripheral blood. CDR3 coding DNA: TGTGCCAGCAGCCTCGGGATTAATGAAAAACTGTTTTTT. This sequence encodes CASSLGINEKLFF.